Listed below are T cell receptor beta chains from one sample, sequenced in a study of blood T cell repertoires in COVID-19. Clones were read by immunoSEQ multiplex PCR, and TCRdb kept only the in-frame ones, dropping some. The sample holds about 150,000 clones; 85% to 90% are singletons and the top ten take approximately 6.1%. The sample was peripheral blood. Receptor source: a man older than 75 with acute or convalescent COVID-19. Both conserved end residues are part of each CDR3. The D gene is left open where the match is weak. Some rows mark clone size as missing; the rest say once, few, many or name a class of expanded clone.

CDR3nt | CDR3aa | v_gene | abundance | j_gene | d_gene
TGCGCCAGCAGCTTGGGTGGGGGCCAGAGGGAGACCCAGTACTTC | CASSLGGGQRETQYF | TRBV5-1 | few | TRBJ2-5 | NA
TGTGCCAGCAGCCCCACCCACGGGAGGCGGGGCACTGAAGCTTTCTTT | CASSPTHGRRGTEAFF | TRBV9 | once | TRBJ1-1 | NA
TGTGCCAGCAGGTCGGCAGGGGGAAACACCATATATTTT | CASRSAGGNTIYF | TRBV3-1/TRBV3-2 | NA | TRBJ1-3 | NA
TGTGCCAGCTTAAGACAGTCCGCCTCCTACAATGAGCAGTTCTTC | CASLRQSASYNEQFF | TRBV2 | NA | TRBJ2-1 | NA
TGTGCCTGGAGTACTAAAAATGAGCAGTTCTTC | CAWSTKNEQFF | TRBV30 | NA | TRBJ2-1 | NA
TGTGCCTGGAGTGAACCCCCTAGCTCCTACGAGCAGTACTTC | CAWSEPPSSYEQYF | TRBV30 | NA | TRBJ2-7 | NA
TGTGCCAGCAGCTCCGTGCTCGGGACAAACTCCTACAATGAGCAGTTCTTC | CASSSVLGTNSYNEQFF | TRBV11-2 | NA | TRBJ2-1 | NA
TGTGCCAGCAGTTTCCAGGGGTGGGACACCGGGGAGCTGTTTTTT | CASSFQGWDTGELFF | TRBV6-2/TRBV6-3 | NA | TRBJ2-2 | NA
TGTGCCACCCGGGGGGACAGGGCCCAAGAGACCCAGTACTTC | CATRGDRAQETQYF | TRBV15 | NA | TRBJ2-5 | TRBD1
TGTGCCAGCAGCTTGGACAGGGCGAGTGAAAAACTGTTTTTT | CASSLDRASEKLFF | TRBV5-4 | NA | TRBJ1-4 | NA
TGCGCCAGCAGCTGGGGGGACAGCCTAATCTCTGGAAACACCATATATTTT | CASSWGDSLISGNTIYF | TRBV5-1 | few | TRBJ1-3 | TRBD1
TGTGCCAGCAGTCCTATCAGCGGGAGGGGGGGCGCCGAGCAGTACTTC | CASSPISGRGGAEQYF | TRBV3-1/TRBV3-2 | NA | TRBJ2-7 | TRBD2
TGTGCCAGCAGTTTTGACAGGGACTATGGCTACACCTTC | CASSFDRDYGYTF | TRBV28 | NA | TRBJ1-2 | TRBD1
TGTGCCAGCAGCCAATCTACCGGGACAGGGACGTCCGAGCAGTACTTC | CASSQSTGTGTSEQYF | TRBV16 | NA | TRBJ2-7 | TRBD1
TGTGCCAGCAAAAGGCTAGCGGGGGGATCGAACACCGGGGAGCTGTTTTTT | CASKRLAGGSNTGELFF | TRBV2 | NA | TRBJ2-2 | TRBD2
TGTGCCAGTAGTATAGAGGGGGGTCTTAATCAGCCCCAGCATTTT | CASSIEGGLNQPQHF | TRBV19 | NA | TRBJ1-5 | NA
TGTGCCAGCTCACCACCGGCAGGGGCGGGCGAGCAGTACTTC | CASSPPAGAGEQYF | TRBV18 | NA | TRBJ2-7 | NA
TGTGCCTGGAAATGGCCGGGGCGGGAGAATAGTGGTGAGCAGTTCTTC | CAWKWPGRENSGEQFF | TRBV30 | NA | TRBJ2-1 | TRBD2
TGTGCCAGCAGCTTTGTAGGTCCGGGTTGGAATTCACCCCTCCACTTT | CASSFVGPGWNSPLHF | TRBV5-8 | NA | TRBJ1-6 | NA
TGTGCCAGCTCACCACCGTCAAGCACAGATACGCAGTATTTT | CASSPPSSTDTQYF | TRBV18 | NA | TRBJ2-3 | NA
TGTGCCAGCCGTACCGTACCGGGACTAGCGGGAGGGAGCTCCTACGAGCAGTACTTC | CASRTVPGLAGGSSYEQYF | TRBV27 | NA | TRBJ2-7 | TRBD2
TGTGCCAGCAGTGAGTCACCGCTGGGACTAGCGGGAGGATTGGAGACCCAGTACTTC | CASSESPLGLAGGLETQYF | TRBV6-1 | NA | TRBJ2-5 | TRBD2
TGTGCCAGCGGGGGACTAGCGGGGGCCCCGGATACGCAGTATTTT | CASGGLAGAPDTQYF | TRBV3-1/TRBV3-2 | NA | TRBJ2-3 | TRBD2
TGTGCCAGCACCCCCTCCGGGACGGAGGGCGTCTATGGCTACACCTTC | CASTPSGTEGVYGYTF | TRBV7-2 | NA | TRBJ1-2 | NA